This entry lists 21 T cell receptor beta chains sequenced from one sample in a study of blood T cell repertoires in COVID-19 (dated by TCRdb to the early 2020s). Libraries were constructed by the immunoSEQ multiplex PCR assay. TCRdb retrieved this table from immuneACCESS and kept in-frame rearrangements only. Not all clones are present; in checked studies, unresolved V genes account for under half, and no reason is known for the remainder. The sample table contains under 300,000 clones; only one count was recorded for about 90% of them. Of the sample, under 2.5% is held by the ten largest clones. Material for sequencing was PBMCs or T cells enriched from blood (not recorded which). The source is a woman aged 60 to 75 who had recovered from COVID-19.

This clone has a single count. The chain links TRBV18 to TRBJ2-3, with TRBD2 matching 10 bases. This CDR3 is 17 amino acids long. J gave up 2 bases and V 0 bases, and 5 bases lay outside the gene matches. Germline V gives CDR1 KGHSH, CDR2 LQKENI. The chain's CDR3 is CASSPPGSGGTTDTQYF. CDR3 in DNA: TGTGCCAGCTCACCACCGGGTAGCGGGGGGACCACAGATACGCAGTATTTT.

The CDR3 DNA follows: TGTGCCACCAGTGATTTGGACCGACAGGGGACCCAGTACTTC. Its protein product is CATSDLDRQGTQYF. The chain joins TRBV24-1 to TRBJ2-5, with TRBD1 identical over 7 bases. CDR3 length: 14 amino acids. Germline trimming cut 0 bases from V and 7 bases from J; bases unmatched to any gene: 4. Germline V lookup: CDR1 KGHDR, CDR2 SFDVKD.

This chain links TRBV6-1 with TRBJ1-3; D gene ambiguous. Germline assignment: CDR1 MNHNS and CDR2 SASEGT. CDR3 length: 14 amino acids. The V end was cut by 2 bases, the J end by 2 bases, with 7 bases between. Written as DNA, the CDR3 is TGTGCCAGCAGTGAACACTTGGCTGGAAACACCATATATTTT. Amino acid sequence: CASSEHLAGNTIYF.

This clone has only one observation. The chain couples TRBV5-1 to TRBJ2-5; D is perhaps TRBD2 (6 bases). V lost 6 bases and J 5 bases, leaving 17 bases between the germline ends. This CDR3 has 14 residues. Germline CDR1 is SGHRS and CDR2 is YFSETQ. In DNA form, the CDR3 reads TGCGCCAGCAACCGGAGGGGAGGAGAGGAGACCCAGTACTTC. It yields the protein CASNRRGGEETQYF.

A note on this clone: Distinct nucleotide sequences in the sample also encode this CDR3. The chain couples TRBV5-1 to TRBJ1-4; 7 positions agree with TRBD1. V lost 4 bases and J lost 4; bases outside the gene matches: 4. The CDR3 totals 14 residues. Germline CDR1 SGHRS, CDR2 YFSETQ. The CDR3 DNA follows: TGCGCCAGCAGCAGACAGGGCGGTAATGAAAAACTGTTTTTT. Encoded protein: CASSRQGGNEKLFF.

The chain employs TRBV9 and TRBJ1-1, with 7 bases identical to TRBD1. CDR1 and CDR2 (germline): SGDLS, YYNGEE. J was trimmed by 4 bases and V by 3 bases; bases with no gene match: 9. The CDR3 loop spans 15 amino acids. The DNA for the CDR3 is TGTGCCAGCAGCGCGTGGGTACAGGGGAGCACTGAAGCTTTCTTT. Translated, it gives CASSAWVQGSTEAFF.

Only a few counts were recorded for this clone. The chain has TRBV5-6 and TRBJ1-2, with 10 bases matching TRBD1. The CDR3 runs to 15 residues. Germline lookup yields CDR1 SGHDT and CDR2 YYEEEE. V was pared by 5 bases and J by 6 bases, with 10 bases of the junction left unmatched. The CDR3 DNA sequence: TGTGCCAGCAGACAAACCCCGGGGACAGGGGATGGCTACACCTTC. This gives the protein CASRQTPGTGDGYTF. Full variable domain (outside the CDR3, taken from reference TRBV5-6 and TRBJ1-2): DAGVTQSPTHLIKTRGQQVTLRCSPKSGHDTVSWYQQALGQGPQFIFQYYEEEERQRGNFPDRFSGHQFPNYSSELNVNALLLGDSALYLCASRQTPGTGDGYTFGSGTRLTVV.

This sequence joins TRBV28 and TRBJ2-5; D remains ambiguous. This CDR3 region has 13 residues. Trimming took off 7 bases at V and 4 bases at J, with 13 bases between the two ends. CDR1 and CDR2 from the germline V gene are MDHEN and SYDVKM. Here the CDR3 DNA reads TGTGCCAGCAAACCCCACATCGCAGAGACCCAGTACTTC. It codes for CASKPHIAETQYF.

This clone came up a few times. This chain uses TRBV4-1 with TRBJ2-7; TRBD1 matches at 8 bases. The CDR3 has 15 residues. Per germline, CDR1 MGHRA and CDR2 YSYEKL. Losses at the gene ends were 4 bases for V and 1 base for J; bases not matched to a gene: 6. This CDR3 is CASSLRTGNSYEQYF. In DNA, the CDR3 is TGCGCCAGCAGCCTTCGGACAGGGAATTCCTACGAGCAGTACTTC.

J is TRBJ2-3 and V is TRBV7-8; D unclear. With 3 bases removed from V and 3 bases from J, the gap between germline ends came to 4 bases. The germline CDR1 and CDR2 sequences are SGHVS and FQNEAQ. This CDR3 has 12 residues. This CDR3 is CASSFRTDTQYF. In DNA form, the CDR3 reads TGTGCCAGCAGCTTCAGGACAGATACGCAGTATTTT.

The J gene is TRBJ1-1, the V gene TRBV28, with no clear D. V dropped 7 bases and J dropped 4 bases, with 13 bases sitting between them. The germline CDR1 and CDR2 sequences are MDHEN and SYDVKM. The length of the CDR3 is 13 residues. The CDR3 loop reads CASTSVVFTEAFF. The CDR3 DNA is TGTGCCAGCACCTCGGTGGTCTTCACTGAAGCTTTCTTT.

CDR3 coding DNA: TGTGCCAGCAGCTTAGATCTAGCTAACTATGGCTACACCTTC. Translation: CASSLDLANYGYTF. V gene TRBV7-8 combines with J gene TRBJ1-2; D is uncertain. The CDR3 is 14 residues long. The germline V and J ends were trimmed by 1 base and 0 bases, with 6 bases remaining between them. CDR1 SGHVS and CDR2 FQNEAQ come from the germline V gene.

This clone has only a few counts. V is TRBV7-3 and J is TRBJ2-1; TRBD2 aligns across 8 bases. The junction had 5 bases not matched to a gene; V was cut back by 6 bases and J by 4 bases. Per germline, CDR1 SGHTA and CDR2 FQGTGA. The CDR3 is made up of 14 amino acids. The CDR3, as DNA: TGTGCCAGCAGGCGAGCGGGGGTTTACAATGAGCAGTTCTTC. It codes for CASRRAGVYNEQFF.

The chain couples TRBV19 to TRBJ1-2; a possible D gene is TRBD1 (5 bases). This CDR3 is built from 12 residues. The ends were cut back, 7 bases at V and 7 bases at J, with 13 bases in the middle. Germline assignment: CDR1 LNHDA and CDR2 SQIVND (reference sequence). The CDR3: CASTPGHGGYTF. CDR3 sequence (DNA): TGTGCCAGTACTCCCGGACACGGTGGCTACACCTTC. Together with reference TRBV19 and TRBJ1-2, the CDR3 gives the full variable domain: DGGITQSPKYLFRKEGQNVTLSCEQNLNHDAMYWYRQDPGQGLRLIYYSQIVNDFQKGDIAEGYSVSREKKESFPLTVTSAQKNPTAFYLCASTPGHGGYTFGSGTRLTVV.

V usage is TRBV5-6 and J usage is TRBJ1-1, with 8 bases identical to TRBD1. Trimming at V came to 1 base and at J to 0 bases, leaving 2 bases not matched to a gene. The CDR3 runs 15 residues. Germline CDR1 SGHDT, CDR2 YYEEEE. This CDR3 is CASSLTGGMNTEAFF. The CDR3 DNA reads as TGTGCCAGCAGCTTGACAGGGGGAATGAACACTGAAGCTTTCTTT.

The chain joins TRBV4-1 to TRBJ2-7; unclear D gene. The CDR3 has 15 amino acids. Germline V gives CDR1 MGHRA, CDR2 YSYEKL. The V end was cut by 1 base, the J end by 3 bases, with 13 bases between. The DNA for the CDR3 is TGCGCCAGCAGCCAAGTTGAACCTAAGCGCTACGAGCAGTACTTC. Translating it yields CASSQVEPKRYEQYF.

J is TRBJ1-5 and V is TRBV19; 7 bases are a match to TRBD1. The CDR3 extends over 14 amino acids. CDR1 is LNHDA, CDR2 SQIVND, per germline (reference sequence). V gave up 3 bases and J gave up 2 bases; unmatched junction bases: 1. The CDR3 DNA is TGTGCCAGTAGTATGGGACAGCGCAATCAGCCCCAGCATTTT. Its translation is CASSMGQRNQPQHF.

This sequence joins TRBV27 and TRBJ2-1; 8 bases fit TRBD2. CDR1 is MNHEY and CDR2 is SMNVEV in the germline V gene (reference sequence). J lost 8 bases, V lost 2 bases, and 5 bases had no gene match. The CDR3 is 14 residues long. CDR3 coding DNA: TGTGCCAGCAGTTTACCCGGGACTAGGGATGAGCAGTTCTTC. As protein: CASSLPGTRDEQFF.

V usage is TRBV6-5 and J usage is TRBJ1-2; possibly TRBD1 for D (5 bases). Between the trimmed V and J ends, which lost 7 bases and 6 bases, there was a span of 18 bases. This CDR3 comprises 14 residues. Germline-derived CDR1 and CDR2 are MNHEY and SVGAGI. In nucleotides, the CDR3 is TGTGCCAGCACCACCCGGGACGGGGGAAATGGCTACACCTTC. This codes for CASTTRDGGNGYTF.

The CDR3 DNA is TGTGCCAGCAGTTCGCCGGGACTAGCGTACAATGAGCAGTTCTTC. It is translated as CASSSPGLAYNEQFF. The V gene is TRBV28, the J gene TRBJ2-1; 10 nucleotides align to TRBD2. The V segment lost 4 bases and the J segment 4 bases; nucleotides outside the gene matches: 4. The germline gives CDR1 MDHEN, CDR2 SYDVKM. This CDR3 has 15 amino acids.

The chain recombines TRBV9 with TRBJ2-2; D gene unclear. V was shortened by 0 bases and J by 7 bases, with 10 bases between the two germline ends. The CDR3 has 14 residues. CDR1 and CDR2 from the germline V gene are SGDLS and YYNGEE. The CDR3 protein is CASSVDSKSGELFF. In DNA form, the CDR3 reads TGTGCCAGCAGCGTAGATTCCAAGAGCGGGGAGCTGTTTTTT.